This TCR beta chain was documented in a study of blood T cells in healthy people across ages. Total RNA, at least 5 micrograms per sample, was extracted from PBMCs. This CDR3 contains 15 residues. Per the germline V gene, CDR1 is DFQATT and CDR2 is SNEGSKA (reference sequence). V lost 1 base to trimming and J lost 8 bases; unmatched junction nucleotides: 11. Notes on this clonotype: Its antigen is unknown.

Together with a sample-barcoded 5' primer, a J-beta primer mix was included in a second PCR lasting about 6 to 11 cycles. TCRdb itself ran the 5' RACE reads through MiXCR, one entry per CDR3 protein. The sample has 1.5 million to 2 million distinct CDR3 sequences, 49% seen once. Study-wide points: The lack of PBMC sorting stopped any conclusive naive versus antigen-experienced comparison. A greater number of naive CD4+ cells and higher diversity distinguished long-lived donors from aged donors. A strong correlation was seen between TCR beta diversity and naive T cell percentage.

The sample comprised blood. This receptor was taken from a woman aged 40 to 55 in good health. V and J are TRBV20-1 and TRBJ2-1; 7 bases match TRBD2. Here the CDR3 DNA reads TGCAGTGCTAGAGTCCCAAGGACTAGTATGGATGAGCAGTTCTTC. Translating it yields CSARVPRTSMDEQFF.